The clone carrying this TCR beta chain was seen repeatedly, ten times or more. These data originate in a study of metastatic and nonmetastatic thyroid tumors. Study overall: Samples came from malignant and benign thyroid patients, and repertoires were compared across blood and tumor or nodule tissue.

No patient had received any treatment before thyroid surgery. The CDR3 length is 16 residues. V was cut by 2 bases and J by 7 bases, with 21 bases left in between. Germline assignment: CDR1 GTSNPN and CDR2 SVGIG (reference sequence). Per the original methods: Clinicopathological groups differed in CDR3, with these differences serving to build a distant-metastasis classifier for papillary thyroid cancer. TCRdb re-clonotyped the PCR reads via MiXCR. The V and J calls and clone size are TCRdb's, not the authors'. The sample consists of under 20,000 clones, roughly 26% of them appearing once. Sequencing was carried out using tumor tissue. The source is a female donor with papillary thyroid cancer or a benign thyroid nodule (not recorded which). Some clones in this sample may be carry-over from other donors' samples. J is TRBJ2-1 and V is TRBV30; D gene uncertain. This CDR3 reads CAWSPWWLRRRNEQFF. The CDR3 nucleotides read TGTGCCTGGAGTCCTTGGTGGCTCAGAAGAAGGAATGAGCAGTTCTTC.